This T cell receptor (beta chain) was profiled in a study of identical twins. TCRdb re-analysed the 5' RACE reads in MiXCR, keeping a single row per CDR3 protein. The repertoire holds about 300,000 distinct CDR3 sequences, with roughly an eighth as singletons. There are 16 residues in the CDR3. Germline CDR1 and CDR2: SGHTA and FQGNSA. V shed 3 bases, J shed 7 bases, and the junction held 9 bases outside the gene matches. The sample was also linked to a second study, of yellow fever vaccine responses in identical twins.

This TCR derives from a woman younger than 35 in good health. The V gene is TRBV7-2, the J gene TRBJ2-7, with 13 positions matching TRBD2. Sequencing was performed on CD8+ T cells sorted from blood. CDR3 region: CASSFPRTSGSQEQYF. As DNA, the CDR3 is TGTGCCAGCAGCTTCCCAAGGACTAGCGGGAGTCAAGAGCAGTACTTC.